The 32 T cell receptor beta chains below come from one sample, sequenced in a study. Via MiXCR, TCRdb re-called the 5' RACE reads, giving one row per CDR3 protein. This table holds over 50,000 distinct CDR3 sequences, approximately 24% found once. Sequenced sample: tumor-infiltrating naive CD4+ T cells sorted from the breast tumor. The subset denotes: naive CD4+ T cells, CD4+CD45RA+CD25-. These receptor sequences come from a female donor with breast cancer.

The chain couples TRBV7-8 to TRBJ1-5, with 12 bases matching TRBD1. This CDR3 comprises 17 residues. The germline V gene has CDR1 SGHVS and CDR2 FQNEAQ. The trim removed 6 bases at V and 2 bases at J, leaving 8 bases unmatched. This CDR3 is CASSPTGTGGGNQPQHF. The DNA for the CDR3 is TGTGCCAGCAGTCCGACGGGGACAGGGGGCGGCAATCAGCCCCAGCATTTT.

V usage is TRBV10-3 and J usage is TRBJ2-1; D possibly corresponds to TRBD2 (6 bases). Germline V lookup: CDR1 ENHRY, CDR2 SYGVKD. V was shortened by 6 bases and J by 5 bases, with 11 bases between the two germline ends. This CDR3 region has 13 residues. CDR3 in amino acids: CAIRDAGNNEQFF. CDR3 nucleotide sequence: TGTGCCATCAGGGATGCGGGAAACAATGAGCAGTTCTTC.

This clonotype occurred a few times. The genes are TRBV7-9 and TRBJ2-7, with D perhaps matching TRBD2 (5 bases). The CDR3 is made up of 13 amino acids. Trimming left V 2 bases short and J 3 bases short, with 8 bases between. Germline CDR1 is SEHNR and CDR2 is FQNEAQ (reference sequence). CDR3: CASSLLGSYEQYF. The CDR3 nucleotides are TGTGCCAGCAGCTTATTAGGGAGCTACGAGCAGTACTTC.

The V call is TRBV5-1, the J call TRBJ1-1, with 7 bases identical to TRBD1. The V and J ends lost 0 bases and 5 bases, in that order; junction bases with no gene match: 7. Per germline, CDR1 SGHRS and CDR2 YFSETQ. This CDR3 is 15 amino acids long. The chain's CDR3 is CASSLEGAVRTEAFF. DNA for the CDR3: TGCGCCAGCAGCTTGGAGGGGGCTGTTAGGACTGAAGCTTTCTTT.

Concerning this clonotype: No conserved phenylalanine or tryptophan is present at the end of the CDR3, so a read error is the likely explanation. In DNA, the CDR3 is TGCGCCAGCAGCCCGCAGGGGCCCCACGAGCAGTACTCC. This gives the protein CASSPQGPHEQYS. V usage is TRBV5-1 and J usage is TRBJ2-7; the D gene is possibly TRBD1 (6 bases). The CDR3 consists of 13 residues. Deletions cut 4 bases from V and 5 bases from J, with 13 bases between. Looked up from germline, CDR1 is SGHRS and CDR2 is YFSETQ.

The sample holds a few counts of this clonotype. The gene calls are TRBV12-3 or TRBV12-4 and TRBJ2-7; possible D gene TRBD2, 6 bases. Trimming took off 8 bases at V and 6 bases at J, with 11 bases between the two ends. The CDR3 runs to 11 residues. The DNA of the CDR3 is TGTGCCAGCGTCCGGGGACTCGAGCAGTACTTC. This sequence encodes CASVRGLEQYF.

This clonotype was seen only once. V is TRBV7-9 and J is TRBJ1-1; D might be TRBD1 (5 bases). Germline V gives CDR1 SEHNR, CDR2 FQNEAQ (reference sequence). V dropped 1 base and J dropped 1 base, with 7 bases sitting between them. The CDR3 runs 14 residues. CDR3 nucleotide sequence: TGTGCCAGCAGCTTAGGGGACGGGAACACTGAAGCTTTCTTT. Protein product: CASSLGDGNTEAFF. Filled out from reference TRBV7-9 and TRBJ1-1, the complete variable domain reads DTGVSQNPRHKITKRGQNVTFRCDPISEHNRLYWYRQTLGQGPEFLTYFQNEAQLEKSRLLSDRFSAERPKGSFSTLEIQRTEQGDSAMYLCASSLGDGNTEAFFGQGTRLTVV.

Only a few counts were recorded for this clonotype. The CDR3 DNA follows: TGTGCCAGCAGCCCTAGCGGGGTAGCCAAAAACATTCAGTACTTC. Translated, it gives CASSPSGVAKNIQYF. The V gene is TRBV7-2, the J gene TRBJ2-4, with 9 bases identical to TRBD2. J was trimmed by 0 bases and V by 5 bases; bases with no gene match: 2. The CDR3 consists of 15 residues. Germline V gene lookup returns CDR1 SGHTA and CDR2 FQGNSA.

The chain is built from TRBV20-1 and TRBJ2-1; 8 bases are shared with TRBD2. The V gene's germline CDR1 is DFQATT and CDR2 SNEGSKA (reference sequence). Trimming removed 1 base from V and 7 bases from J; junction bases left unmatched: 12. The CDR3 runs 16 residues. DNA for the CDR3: TGCAGTGCTAGAGGTCGGCGAGCGGGAGTCCGGAATGAGCAGTTCTTC. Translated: CSARGRRAGVRNEQFF.

This CDR3 is CASSKTGPNYGYTF. CDR3 sequence (DNA): TGTGCCAGCAGTAAGACAGGGCCTAACTATGGCTACACCTTC. The V gene is TRBV6-5, the J gene TRBJ1-2; 7 bases are a match to TRBD1. This CDR3 comprises 14 residues. CDR1 is MNHEY, CDR2 SVGAGI, per germline. J gave up 0 bases and V 5 bases, and 3 bases lay outside the gene matches.

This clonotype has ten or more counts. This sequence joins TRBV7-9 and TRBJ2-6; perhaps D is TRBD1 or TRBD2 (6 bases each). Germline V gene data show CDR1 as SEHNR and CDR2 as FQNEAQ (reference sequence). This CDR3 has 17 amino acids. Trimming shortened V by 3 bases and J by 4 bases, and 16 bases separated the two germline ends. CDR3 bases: TGTGCCAGCAGCTTTAGCGCGTCGGGGGCCGGGGCCAACGTCCTGACTTTC. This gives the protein CASSFSASGAGANVLTF.

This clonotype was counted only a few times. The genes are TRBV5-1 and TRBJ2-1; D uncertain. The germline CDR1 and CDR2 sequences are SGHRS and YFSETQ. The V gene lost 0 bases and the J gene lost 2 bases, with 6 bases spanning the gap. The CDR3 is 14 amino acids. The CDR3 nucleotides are TGCGCCAGCAGCTTGGGAGACACCTACAATGAGCAGTTCTTC. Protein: CASSLGDTYNEQFF.

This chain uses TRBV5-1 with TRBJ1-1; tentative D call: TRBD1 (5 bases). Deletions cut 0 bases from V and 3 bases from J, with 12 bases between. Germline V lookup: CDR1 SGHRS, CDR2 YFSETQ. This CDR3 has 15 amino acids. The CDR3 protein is CASSLEGARHTEAFF. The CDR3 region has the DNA TGCGCCAGCAGCTTGGAAGGGGCCAGGCACACTGAAGCTTTCTTT.

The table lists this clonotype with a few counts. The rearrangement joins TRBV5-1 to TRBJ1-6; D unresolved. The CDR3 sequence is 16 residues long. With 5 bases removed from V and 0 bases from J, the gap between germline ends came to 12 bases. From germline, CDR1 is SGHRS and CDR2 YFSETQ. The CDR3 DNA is TGCGCCAGCAGTTGGACTTTTGGCTCCTATAATTCACCCCTCCACTTT. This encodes CASSWTFGSYNSPLHF.

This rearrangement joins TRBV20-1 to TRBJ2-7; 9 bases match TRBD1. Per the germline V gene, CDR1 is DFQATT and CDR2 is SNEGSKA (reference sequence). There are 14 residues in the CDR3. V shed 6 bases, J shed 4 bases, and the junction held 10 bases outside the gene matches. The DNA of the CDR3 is TGCAGTGCAGGGGGACAGGGACTTTTGTACGAGCAGTACTTC. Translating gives CSAGGQGLLYEQYF.

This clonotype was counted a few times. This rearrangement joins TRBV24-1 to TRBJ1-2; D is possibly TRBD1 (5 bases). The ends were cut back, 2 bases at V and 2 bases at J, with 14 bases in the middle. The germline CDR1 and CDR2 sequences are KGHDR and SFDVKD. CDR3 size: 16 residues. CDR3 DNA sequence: TGTGCCACCAGTGATTCCACGACAGTGACAAACTATGGCTACACCTTC. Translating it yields CATSDSTTVTNYGYTF.

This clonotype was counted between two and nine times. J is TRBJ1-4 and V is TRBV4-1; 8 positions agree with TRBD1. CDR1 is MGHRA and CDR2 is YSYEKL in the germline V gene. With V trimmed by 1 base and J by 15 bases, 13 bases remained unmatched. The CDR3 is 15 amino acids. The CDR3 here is CASSQVMLGQGRVFF. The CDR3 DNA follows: TGCGCCAGCAGCCAAGTTATGCTTGGACAGGGACGGGTGTTTTTT.

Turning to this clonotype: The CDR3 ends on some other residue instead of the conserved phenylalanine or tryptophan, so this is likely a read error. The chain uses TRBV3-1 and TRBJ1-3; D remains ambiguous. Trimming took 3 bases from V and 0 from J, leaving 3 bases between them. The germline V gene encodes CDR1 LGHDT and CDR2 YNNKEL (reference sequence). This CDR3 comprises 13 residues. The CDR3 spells CASSQNSGNTIYS. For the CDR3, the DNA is TGTGCCAGCAGCCAGAACTCTGGAAACACCATATATTCT.

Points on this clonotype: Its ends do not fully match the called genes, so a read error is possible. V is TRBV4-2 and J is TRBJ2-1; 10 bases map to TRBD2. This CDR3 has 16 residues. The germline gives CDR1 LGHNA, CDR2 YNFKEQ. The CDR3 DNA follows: TGCGCCAGCAGCCAGGATCAACTAGCGGGAACCAATGAGCAGTTCTTC. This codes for CASSQDQLAGTNEQFF.

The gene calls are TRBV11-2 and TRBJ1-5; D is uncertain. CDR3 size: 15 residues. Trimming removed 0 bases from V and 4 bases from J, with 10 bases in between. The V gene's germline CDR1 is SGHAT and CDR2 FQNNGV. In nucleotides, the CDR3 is TGTGCCAGCAGCTTAGATCTCACAGAGAATCAGCCCCAGCATTTT. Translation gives CASSLDLTENQPQHF. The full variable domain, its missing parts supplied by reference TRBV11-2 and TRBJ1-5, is EAGVAQSPRYKIIEKRQSVAFWCNPISGHATLYWYQQILGQGPKLLIQFQNNGVVDDSQLPKDRFSAERLKGVDSTLKIQPAKLEDSAVYLCASSLDLTENQPQHFGDGTRLSIL.

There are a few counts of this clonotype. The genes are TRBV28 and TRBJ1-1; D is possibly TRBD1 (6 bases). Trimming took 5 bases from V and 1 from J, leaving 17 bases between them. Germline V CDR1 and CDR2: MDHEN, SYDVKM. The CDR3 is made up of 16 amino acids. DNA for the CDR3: TGTGCCAGCAGTAGCCGACGAGGACAGCGGAACACTGAAGCTTTCTTT. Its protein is CASSSRRGQRNTEAFF.

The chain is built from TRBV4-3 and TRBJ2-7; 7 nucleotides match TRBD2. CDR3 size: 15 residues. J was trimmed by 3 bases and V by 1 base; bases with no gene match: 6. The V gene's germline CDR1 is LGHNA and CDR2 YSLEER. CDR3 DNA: TGCGCCAGCAGCCAAGGAGCTAGCGGTAACTACGAGCAGTACTTC. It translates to CASSQGASGNYEQYF.

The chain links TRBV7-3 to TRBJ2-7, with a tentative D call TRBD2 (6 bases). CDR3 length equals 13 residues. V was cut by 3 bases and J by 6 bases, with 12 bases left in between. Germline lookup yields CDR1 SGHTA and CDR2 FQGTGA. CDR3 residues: CASSFDGGREQYF. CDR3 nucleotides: TGTGCCAGCAGCTTCGACGGGGGTCGCGAGCAGTACTTC.

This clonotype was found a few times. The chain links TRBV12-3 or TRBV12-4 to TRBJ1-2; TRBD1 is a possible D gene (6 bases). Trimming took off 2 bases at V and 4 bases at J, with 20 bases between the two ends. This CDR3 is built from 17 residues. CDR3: CASSLRVSGGAGYGYTF. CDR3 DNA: TGTGCCAGCAGTTTAAGAGTTTCGGGGGGCGCGGGCTATGGCTACACCTTC.

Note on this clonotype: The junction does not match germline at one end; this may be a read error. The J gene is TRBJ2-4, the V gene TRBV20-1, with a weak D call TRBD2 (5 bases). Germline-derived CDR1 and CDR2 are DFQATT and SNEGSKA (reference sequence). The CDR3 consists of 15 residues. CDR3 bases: TGCAGTGCCGGGTCCGTACTAGTAAAAGACGGCATTCAATACTTC. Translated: CSAGSVLVKDGIQYF.

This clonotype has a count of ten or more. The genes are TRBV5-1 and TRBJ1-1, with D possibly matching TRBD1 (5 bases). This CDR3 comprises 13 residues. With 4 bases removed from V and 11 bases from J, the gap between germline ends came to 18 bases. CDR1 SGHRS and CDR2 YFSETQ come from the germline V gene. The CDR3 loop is CASSPLKGARAFF. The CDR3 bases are TGCGCCAGCAGCCCACTAAAAGGGGCGCGGGCTTTCTTT.

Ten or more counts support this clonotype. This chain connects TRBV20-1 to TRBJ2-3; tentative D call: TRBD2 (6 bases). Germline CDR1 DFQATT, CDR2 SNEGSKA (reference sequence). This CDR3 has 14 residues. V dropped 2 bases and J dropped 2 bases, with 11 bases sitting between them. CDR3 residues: CSARTGVLTDTQYF. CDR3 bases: TGCAGTGCTAGAACGGGAGTCCTCACAGATACGCAGTATTTT.

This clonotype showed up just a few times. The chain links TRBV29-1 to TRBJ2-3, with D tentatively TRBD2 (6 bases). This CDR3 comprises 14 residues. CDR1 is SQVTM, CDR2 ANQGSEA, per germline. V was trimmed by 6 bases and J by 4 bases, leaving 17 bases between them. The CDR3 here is CSVALGPGADTQYF. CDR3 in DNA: TGCAGCGTGGCTCTGGGCCCGGGGGCAGATACGCAGTATTTT.

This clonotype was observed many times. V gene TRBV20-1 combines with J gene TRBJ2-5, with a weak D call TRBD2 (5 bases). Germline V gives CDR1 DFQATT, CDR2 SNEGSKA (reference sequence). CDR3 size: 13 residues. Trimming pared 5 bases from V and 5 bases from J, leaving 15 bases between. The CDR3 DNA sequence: TGCAGTGCTTGGCGAGGGCCGGAGGAGACCCAGTACTTC. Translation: CSAWRGPEETQYF.

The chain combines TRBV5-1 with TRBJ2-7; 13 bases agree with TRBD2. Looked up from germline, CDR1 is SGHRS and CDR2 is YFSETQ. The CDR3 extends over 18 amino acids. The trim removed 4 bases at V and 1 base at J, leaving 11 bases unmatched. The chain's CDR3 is CASSTRPGLAGDSYEQYF. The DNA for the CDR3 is TGCGCCAGCAGCACCCGACCCGGACTAGCGGGGGATTCCTACGAGCAGTACTTC.

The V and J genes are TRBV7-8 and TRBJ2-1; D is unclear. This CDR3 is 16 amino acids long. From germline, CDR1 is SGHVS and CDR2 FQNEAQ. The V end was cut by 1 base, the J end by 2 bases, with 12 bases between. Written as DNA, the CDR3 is TGTGCCAGCAGCTTAGGAAGGACGCGTCCCTACAATGAGCAGTTCTTC. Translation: CASSLGRTRPYNEQFF.

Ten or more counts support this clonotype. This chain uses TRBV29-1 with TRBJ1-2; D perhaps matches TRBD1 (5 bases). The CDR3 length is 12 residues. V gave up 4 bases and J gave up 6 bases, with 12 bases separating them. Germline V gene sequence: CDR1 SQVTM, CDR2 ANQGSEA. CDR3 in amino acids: CSVGAGSDGYTF. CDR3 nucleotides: TGCAGCGTTGGAGCAGGGTCCGATGGCTACACCTTC.